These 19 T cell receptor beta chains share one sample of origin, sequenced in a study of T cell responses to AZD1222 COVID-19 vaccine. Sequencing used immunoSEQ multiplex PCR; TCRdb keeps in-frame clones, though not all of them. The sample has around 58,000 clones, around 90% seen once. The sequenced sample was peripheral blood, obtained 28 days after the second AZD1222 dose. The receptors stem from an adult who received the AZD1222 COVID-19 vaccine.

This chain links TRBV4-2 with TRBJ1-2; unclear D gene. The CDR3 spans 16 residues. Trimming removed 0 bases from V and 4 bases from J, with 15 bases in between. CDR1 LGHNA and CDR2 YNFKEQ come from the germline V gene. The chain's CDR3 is CASSQDLRVVAYGYTF. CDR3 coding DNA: TGTGCCAGCAGCCAAGATCTAAGGGTTGTGGCCTATGGCTACACCTTC.

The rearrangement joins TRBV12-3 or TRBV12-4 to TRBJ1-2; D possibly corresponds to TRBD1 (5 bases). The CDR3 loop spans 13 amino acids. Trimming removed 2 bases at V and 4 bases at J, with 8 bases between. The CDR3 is CASSLIRGYGYTF. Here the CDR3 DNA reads TGTGCCAGCAGTTTAATAAGGGGCTATGGCTACACCTTC.

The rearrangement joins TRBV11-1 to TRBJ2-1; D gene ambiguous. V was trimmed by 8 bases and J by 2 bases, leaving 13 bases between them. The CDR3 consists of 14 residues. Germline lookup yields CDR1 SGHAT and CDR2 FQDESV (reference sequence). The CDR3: CASLADGTYNEQFF. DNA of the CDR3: TGTGCCAGCCTGGCGGACGGCACCTACAATGAGCAGTTCTTC.

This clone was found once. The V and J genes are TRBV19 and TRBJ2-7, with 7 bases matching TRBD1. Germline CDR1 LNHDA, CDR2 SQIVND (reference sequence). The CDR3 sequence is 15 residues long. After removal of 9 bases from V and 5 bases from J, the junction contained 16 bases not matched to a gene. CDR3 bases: TGTGCCAGCTGCCCCCGGACAGGCGCGAGAAACGAGCAGTACTTC. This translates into CASCPRTGARNEQYF.

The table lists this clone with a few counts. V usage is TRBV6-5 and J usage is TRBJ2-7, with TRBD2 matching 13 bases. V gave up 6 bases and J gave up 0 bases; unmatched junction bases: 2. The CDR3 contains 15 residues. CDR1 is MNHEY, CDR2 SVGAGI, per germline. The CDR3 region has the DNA TGTGCCAGCAGCAGACTAGCGGGAGGCTCCTACGAGCAGTACTTC. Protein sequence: CASSRLAGGSYEQYF.

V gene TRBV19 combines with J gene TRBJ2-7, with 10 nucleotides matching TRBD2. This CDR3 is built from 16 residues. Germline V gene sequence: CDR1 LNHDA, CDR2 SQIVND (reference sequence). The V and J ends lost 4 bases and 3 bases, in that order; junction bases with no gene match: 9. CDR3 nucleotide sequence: TGTGCCAGTAGTAAAGTCCCAACTAGCGGGATCTACGAGCAGTACTTC. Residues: CASSKVPTSGIYEQYF.

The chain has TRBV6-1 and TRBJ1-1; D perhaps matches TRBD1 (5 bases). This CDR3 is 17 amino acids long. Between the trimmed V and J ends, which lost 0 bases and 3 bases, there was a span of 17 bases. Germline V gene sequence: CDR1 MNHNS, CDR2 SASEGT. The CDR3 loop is CASSEALGRWGHTEAFF. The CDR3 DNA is TGTGCCAGCAGTGAAGCATTGGGCAGGTGGGGCCACACTGAAGCTTTCTTT.

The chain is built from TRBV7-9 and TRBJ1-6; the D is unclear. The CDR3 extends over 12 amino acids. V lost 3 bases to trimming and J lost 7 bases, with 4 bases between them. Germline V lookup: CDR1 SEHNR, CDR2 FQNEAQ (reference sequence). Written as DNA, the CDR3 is TGTGCCAGCAGCTTTAACAATTCACCCCTCCACTTT. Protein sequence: CASSFNNSPLHF.

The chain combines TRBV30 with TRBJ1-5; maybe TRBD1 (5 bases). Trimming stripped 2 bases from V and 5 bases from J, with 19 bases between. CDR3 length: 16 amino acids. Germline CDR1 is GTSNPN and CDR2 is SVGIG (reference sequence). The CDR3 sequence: CAWSFKGWGVDQPQHF. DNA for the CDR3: TGTGCCTGGAGTTTCAAGGGGTGGGGGGTTGATCAGCCCCAGCATTTT. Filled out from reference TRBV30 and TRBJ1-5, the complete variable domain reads SQTIHQWPATLVQPVGSPLSLECTVEGTSNPNLYWYRQAAGRGLQLLFYSVGIGQISSEVPQNLSASRPQDRQFILSSKKLLLSDSGFYLCAWSFKGWGVDQPQHFGDGTRLSIL.

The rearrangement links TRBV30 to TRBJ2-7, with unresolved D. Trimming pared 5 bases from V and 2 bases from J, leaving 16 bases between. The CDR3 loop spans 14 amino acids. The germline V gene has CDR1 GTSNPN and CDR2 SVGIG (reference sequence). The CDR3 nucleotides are TGTGCCTGGTACGACCCCAAAAGAACCTACGAGCAGTACTTC. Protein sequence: CAWYDPKRTYEQYF.

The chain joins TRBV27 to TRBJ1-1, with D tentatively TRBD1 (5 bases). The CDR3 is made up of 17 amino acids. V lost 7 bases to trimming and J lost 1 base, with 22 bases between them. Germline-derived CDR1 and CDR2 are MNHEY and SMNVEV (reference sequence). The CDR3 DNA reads TGTGCCAGCACCCTCTCCCTCGGACAAGGGACGAACACTGAAGCTTTCTTT. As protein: CASTLSLGQGTNTEAFF.

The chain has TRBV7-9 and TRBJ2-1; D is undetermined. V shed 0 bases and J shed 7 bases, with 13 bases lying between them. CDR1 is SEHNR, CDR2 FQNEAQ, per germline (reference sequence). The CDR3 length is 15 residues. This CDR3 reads CASSLAGMLGNEQFF. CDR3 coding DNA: TGTGCCAGCAGCTTAGCGGGAATGCTGGGGAATGAGCAGTTCTTC.

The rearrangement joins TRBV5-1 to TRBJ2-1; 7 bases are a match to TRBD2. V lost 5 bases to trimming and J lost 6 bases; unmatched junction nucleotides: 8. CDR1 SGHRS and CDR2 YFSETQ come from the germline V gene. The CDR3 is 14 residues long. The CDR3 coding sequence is TGCGCCAGCAGTGCCGGCGGGAGTAGCAATGAGCAGTTCTTC. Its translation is CASSAGGSSNEQFF.

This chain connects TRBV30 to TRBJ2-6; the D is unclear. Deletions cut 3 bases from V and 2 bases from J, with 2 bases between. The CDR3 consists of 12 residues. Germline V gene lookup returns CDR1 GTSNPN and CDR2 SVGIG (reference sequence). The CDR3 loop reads CAWRPGANVLTF. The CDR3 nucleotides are TGTGCCTGGAGACCTGGGGCCAACGTCCTGACTTTC.

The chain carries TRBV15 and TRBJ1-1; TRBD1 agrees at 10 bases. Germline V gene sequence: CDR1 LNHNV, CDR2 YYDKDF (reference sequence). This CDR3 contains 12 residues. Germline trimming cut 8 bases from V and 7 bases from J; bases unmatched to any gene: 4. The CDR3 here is CATSGQGVEAFF. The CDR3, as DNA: TGTGCCACCTCCGGACAGGGGGTTGAAGCTTTCTTT.

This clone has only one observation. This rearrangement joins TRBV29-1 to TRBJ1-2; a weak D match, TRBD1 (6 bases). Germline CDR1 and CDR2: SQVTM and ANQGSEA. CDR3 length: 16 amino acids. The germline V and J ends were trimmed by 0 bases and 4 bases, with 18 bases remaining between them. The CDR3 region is CSVEDLGQGTFYGYTF. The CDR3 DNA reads TGCAGCGTTGAAGATCTTGGGCAGGGGACCTTCTATGGCTACACCTTC.

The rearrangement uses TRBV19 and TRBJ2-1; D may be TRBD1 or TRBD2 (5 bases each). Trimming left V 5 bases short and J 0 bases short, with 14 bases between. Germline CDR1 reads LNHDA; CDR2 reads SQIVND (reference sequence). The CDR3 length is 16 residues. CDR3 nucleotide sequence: TGTGCCAGTAGTCCCTGGGACCCACTCTCCTACAATGAGCAGTTCTTC. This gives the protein CASSPWDPLSYNEQFF. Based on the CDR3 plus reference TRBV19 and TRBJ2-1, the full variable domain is DGGITQSPKYLFRKEGQNVTLSCEQNLNHDAMYWYRQDPGQGLRLIYYSQIVNDFQKGDIAEGYSVSREKKESFPLTVTSAQKNPTAFYLCASSPWDPLSYNEQFFGPGTRLTVL.

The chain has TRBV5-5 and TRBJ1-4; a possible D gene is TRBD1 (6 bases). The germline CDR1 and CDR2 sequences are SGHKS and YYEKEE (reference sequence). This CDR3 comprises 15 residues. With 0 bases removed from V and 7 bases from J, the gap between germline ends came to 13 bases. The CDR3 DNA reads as TGTGCCAGCAGCTTGGATGGGGGGCAGGGTGAAAAACTGTTTTTT. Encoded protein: CASSLDGGQGEKLFF. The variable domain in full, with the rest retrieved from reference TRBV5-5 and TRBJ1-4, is DAGVTQSPTHLIKTRGQQVTLRCSPISGHKSVSWYQQVLGQGPQFIFQYYEKEERGRGNFPDRFSARQFPNYSSELNVNALLLGDSALYLCASSLDGGQGEKLFFGSGTQLSVL.

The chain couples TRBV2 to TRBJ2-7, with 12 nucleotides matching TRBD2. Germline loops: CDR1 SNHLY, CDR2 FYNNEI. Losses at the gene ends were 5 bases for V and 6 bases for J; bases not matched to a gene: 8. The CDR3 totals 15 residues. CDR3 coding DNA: TGTGCCAGCAGTACGCCCTCGGGACTAGCGGGCGAGCAGTACTTC. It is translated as CASSTPSGLAGEQYF.